These 22 T cell receptor beta chains originate from one sample sequenced in a study of blood T cell repertoires in COVID-19. The repertoire was sequenced with immunoSEQ multiplex PCR; TCRdb's copy has only in-frame clones and lacks some. The repertoire holds almost 250,000 clones, with 80% to 90% as singletons. The sequencing input was PBMCs or T cells enriched from blood (not recorded which). These receptors were taken from a woman between 25 and 40 years old who had recovered from COVID-19.

This rearrangement joins TRBV11-1 to TRBJ1-1; tentatively, D is TRBD1 (6 bases). CDR1 and CDR2 from the germline V gene are SGHAT and FQDESV (reference sequence). Trimming shortened V by 7 bases and J by 0 bases, and 9 bases separated the two germline ends. The CDR3 is 13 amino acids. The CDR3 DNA reads TGTGCCAGCACCCCAGGGGTGAACACTGAAGCTTTCTTT. Amino acids: CASTPGVNTEAFF.

The chain uses TRBV27 and TRBJ2-2; possibly TRBD2 for D (6 bases). There are 14 residues in the CDR3. The germline V and J ends were trimmed by 2 bases and 8 bases, with 12 bases remaining between them. In germline, CDR1 is MNHEY, CDR2 SMNVEV (reference sequence). The CDR3 loop reads CASSLRGLSGELFF. The CDR3 DNA follows: TGTGCCAGCAGTTTACGGGGGTTGTCTGGGGAGCTGTTTTTT.

This clone was detected a few times. V usage is TRBV7-8 and J usage is TRBJ2-7; D gene uncertain. Per germline, CDR1 SGHVS and CDR2 FQNEAQ. There are 14 residues in the CDR3. The germline V and J ends were trimmed by 1 base and 4 bases, with 11 bases remaining between them. The chain's CDR3 is CASSLESPLYEQYF. The CDR3 nucleotides are TGTGCCAGCAGCTTAGAATCCCCCCTATACGAGCAGTACTTC.

This rearrangement joins TRBV27 to TRBJ1-1; TRBD1 matches at 7 bases. CDR3 length: 14 amino acids. Per the germline V gene, CDR1 is MNHEY and CDR2 is SMNVEV (reference sequence). Losses at the gene ends were 6 bases for V and 0 bases for J; bases not matched to a gene: 4. The CDR3 DNA is TGTGCCAGCAGGCAACAGGGGTTGAACACTGAAGCTTTCTTT. Its protein product is CASRQQGLNTEAFF.

The genes are TRBV27 and TRBJ2-7, with D possibly being TRBD2 (5 bases). The V end lost 6 bases, the J end lost 4 bases, and 16 bases lay between the germline ends. The germline gives CDR1 MNHEY, CDR2 SMNVEV (reference sequence). There are 14 residues in the CDR3. The CDR3 DNA reads as TGTGCCAGCAGGATTGGACTGGGCGATTACGAGCAGTACTTC. This sequence encodes CASRIGLGDYEQYF.

The V and J genes are TRBV27 and TRBJ1-2; 7 nucleotides align to TRBD1. Germline loops: CDR1 MNHEY, CDR2 SMNVEV (reference sequence). CDR3 length: 13 residues. J gave up 6 bases and V 5 bases, and 6 bases lay outside the gene matches. The CDR3 nucleotides are TGTGCCAGCAGTGCGAACAGGGGAAATGGCTACACCTTC. This encodes CASSANRGNGYTF.

This chain uses TRBV2 with TRBJ2-7, with D maybe TRBD1 (5 bases). Trimming pared 7 bases from V and 6 bases from J, leaving 19 bases between. Looked up from germline, CDR1 is SNHLY and CDR2 is FYNNEI. This CDR3 has 14 amino acids. CDR3 bases: TGTGCCAGCAACATCCTTGAAGGGGATGCCGAGCAGTACTTC. Encoded protein: CASNILEGDAEQYF.

This clone was detected ten times or more. The chain couples TRBV6-5 to TRBJ2-2, with a possible D match to TRBD1 (6 bases). V lost 6 bases and J 3 bases, leaving 11 bases between the germline ends. The CDR3 runs to 14 residues. Per germline, CDR1 MNHEY and CDR2 SVGAGI. CDR3 DNA: TGTGCCAGCAGGAAGACAGGATACACCGGGGAGCTGTTTTTT. It translates to CASRKTGYTGELFF.

In this sample, this clone turned up many times. This chain links TRBV28 with TRBJ1-3; tentative D call: TRBD1 (6 bases). This CDR3 has 15 residues. Germline V gene data show CDR1 as MDHEN and CDR2 as SYDVKM. V was shortened by 4 bases and J by 4 bases, with 14 bases between the two germline ends. CDR3 in amino acids: CASSSYPQGGNTIYF. In DNA form, the CDR3 reads TGTGCCAGCAGTTCTTACCCTCAGGGGGGAAACACCATATATTTT.

This clone was observed once. For the CDR3, the DNA is TGTGCCAGCAGCCTCCGGGGAAACACTGAAGCTTTCTTT. Amino acids: CASSLRGNTEAFF. The gene calls are TRBV14 and TRBJ1-1; no clear D gene. Trimming pared 4 bases from V and 2 bases from J, leaving 8 bases between. The germline CDR1 and CDR2 sequences are SGHDN and FVKESK. There are 13 residues in the CDR3.

This CDR3 is CASSLGGRVLNTEAFF. The CDR3 region has the DNA TGTGCCAGCAGCTTAGGAGGCAGGGTCCTGAACACTGAAGCTTTCTTT. This chain links TRBV11-2 with TRBJ1-1; a weak D match, TRBD1 (5 bases). The germline V gene encodes CDR1 SGHAT and CDR2 FQNNGV. The length of the CDR3 is 16 residues. Trimming cost V 1 base and J 0 bases, with 12 bases left between them.

V gene TRBV10-3 combines with J gene TRBJ1-2; D call uncertain. Germline CDR1 and CDR2: ENHRY and SYGVKD. The CDR3 is made up of 15 amino acids. Trimming took off 3 bases at V and 5 bases at J, with 16 bases between the two ends. CDR3 sequence (DNA): TGTGCCATCAGTGAACCTCCGTTGGCTCTTTATGGCTACACCTTC. It yields the protein CAISEPPLALYGYTF.

The chain employs TRBV11-3 and TRBJ2-1; 7 bases fit TRBD2. The germline V gene encodes CDR1 SGHNT and CDR2 YENEEA. After removal of 3 bases from V and 4 bases from J, the junction contained 3 bases not matched to a gene. The CDR3 runs 14 residues. In DNA form, the CDR3 reads TGTGCCAGCAGCTTTCGCGGGGGTTACAATGAGCAGTTCTTC. This codes for CASSFRGGYNEQFF.

The rearrangement links TRBV7-9 to TRBJ2-7; possible D gene TRBD1, 6 bases. With 5 bases removed from V and 3 bases from J, the gap between germline ends came to 17 bases. Per the germline V gene, CDR1 is SEHNR and CDR2 is FQNEAQ (reference sequence). This CDR3 has 15 amino acids. This chain's CDR3 is CASSNRQAMVYEQYF. CDR3 sequence (DNA): TGTGCCAGCAGCAACCGACAGGCGATGGTCTACGAGCAGTACTTC.

This clone was seen just once. The rearrangement uses TRBV9 and TRBJ1-3; 9 nucleotides match TRBD1. Per germline, CDR1 SGDLS and CDR2 YYNGEE. V shed 4 bases and J 0 bases; nucleotides not matched to a gene: 8. CDR3 size: 17 residues. Here the CDR3 reads CASSTHRGPLSGNTIYF. Here the CDR3 DNA reads TGTGCCAGCAGCACTCACAGGGGGCCCCTCTCTGGAAACACCATATATTTT.

The genes are TRBV5-6 and TRBJ1-1; 9 bases are shared with TRBD1. The V gene's germline CDR1 is SGHDT and CDR2 YYEEEE. The CDR3 covers 18 residues. J was trimmed by 3 bases and V by 0 bases; bases with no gene match: 12. The CDR3 loop reads CASSLVVTGGTSDTEAFF. The DNA for the CDR3 is TGTGCCAGCAGCTTGGTTGTTACAGGGGGCACTTCAGACACTGAAGCTTTCTTT.

The chain is built from TRBV28 and TRBJ2-7; TRBD2 matches 12 bases. The germline CDR1 and CDR2 sequences are MDHEN and SYDVKM. V dropped 6 bases and J dropped 0; count of bases not matched to a gene: 3. This CDR3 has 15 residues. The CDR3 DNA reads TGTGCCAGCAGACCGACTAGCGGGGGCTCCTACGAGCAGTACTTC. It translates to CASRPTSGGSYEQYF.

V is TRBV5-6 and J is TRBJ2-1; TRBD1 agrees at 8 bases. Losses at the gene ends were 2 bases for V and 3 bases for J; bases not matched to a gene: 7. There are 16 residues in the CDR3. CDR1 SGHDT and CDR2 YYEEEE come from the germline V gene. As DNA, the CDR3 is TGTGCCAGCAGCTTCCCCGGGACAGGTGACTACAATGAGCAGTTCTTC. This translates into CASSFPGTGDYNEQFF.

The V call is TRBV9, the J call TRBJ1-3; D gene ambiguous. The V gene lost 0 bases and the J gene lost 2 bases, with 9 bases spanning the gap. Germline V gene sequence: CDR1 SGDLS, CDR2 YYNGEE. The CDR3 extends over 15 amino acids. CDR3: CASSVGSRTGNTIYF. CDR3 nucleotides: TGTGCCAGCAGCGTAGGGTCTAGAACTGGAAACACCATATATTTT.

The chain recombines TRBV3-1 (or the pseudogene TRBV3-2) with TRBJ2-7; 9 nucleotides align to TRBD2. The trim removed 0 bases at V and 3 bases at J, leaving 6 bases unmatched. CDR1 is LGHDT, CDR2 YNNKEL, per germline (reference sequence). The CDR3 runs to 16 residues. CDR3 DNA sequence: TGTGCCAGCAGCCAAGAGGGTAGCGGGAGTATCTACGAGCAGTACTTC. Translation gives CASSQEGSGSIYEQYF.

The chain joins TRBV28 to TRBJ2-7; 9 nucleotides align to TRBD2. The V segment lost 2 bases and the J segment 5 bases; nucleotides outside the gene matches: 10. This CDR3 is built from 16 residues. Germline CDR1 MDHEN, CDR2 SYDVKM. The DNA for the CDR3 is TGTGCCAGCAGTTTAGGCTCGGCTAGCGGGAAGAACGAGCAGTACTTC. Translation gives CASSLGSASGKNEQYF. Based on the CDR3 plus reference TRBV28 and TRBJ2-7, the full variable domain is DVKVTQSSRYLVKRTGEKVFLECVQDMDHENMFWYRQDPGLGLRLIYFSYDVKMKEKGDIPEGYSVSREKKERFSLILESASTNQTSMYLCASSLGSASGKNEQYFGPGTRLTVT.

The chain employs TRBV4-2 and TRBJ2-7, with 7 nucleotides matching TRBD2. Per the germline V gene, CDR1 is LGHNA and CDR2 is YNFKEQ. The CDR3 runs 16 residues. J was trimmed by 3 bases and V by 5 bases; bases with no gene match: 13. CDR3 sequence: CASSGRGTTSGYEQYF. In DNA form, the CDR3 reads TGTGCCAGCAGCGGGCGCGGGACTACCTCCGGCTACGAGCAGTACTTC.